This paragraph covers one T cell receptor beta chain sequence. What it binds is unknown. V lost 6 bases and J lost 1, with 9 bases in between. The CDR3 sequence is 14 residues long. The data derive from a study of identical twins. Notes on the study in general: Insertions ran lower in abundant cord blood beta clonotypes, though not in memory repertoires.

TCRdb processed the 5' RACE reads anew with MiXCR; each CDR3 protein has one entry. The table lists under 500,000 distinct CDR3 sequences, around 15% of them singletons. The donor group consisted entirely of healthy Caucasians. These sequences were also reported in another study, on yellow fever vaccine responses in identical twins.

The TCR was taken from a woman under 30 in good health. Sequencing was performed on CD4+ T cells sorted from blood. The rearrangement uses TRBV12-3 or TRBV12-4 and TRBJ2-2; D is undetermined. CDR3 coding DNA: TGTGCCAGCAGGTCCTTGGGGAACACCGGGGAGCTGTTTTTT. This codes for CASRSLGNTGELFF.